One and the same sample provided the 22 T cell receptor beta chains below, sequenced in a study of T cell repertoires in cytomegalovirus infection. TCRdb used MiXCR to reprocess the reads, holding one entry per CDR3 protein. Here the sample spans some 150,000 distinct CDR3 sequences, 20% to 30% being singletons. Source material: PBMCs. These receptors came from a human donor in good health (CMV status not recorded). Some clones in this sample may be carry-over from other donors' samples.

This clonotype was seen only a few times. The chain joins TRBV19 to TRBJ2-2; D unclear. The ends were cut back, 2 bases at V and 3 bases at J, with 16 bases in the middle. The CDR3 is 17 amino acids. Germline V lookup: CDR1 LNHDA, CDR2 SQIVND (reference sequence). In DNA form, the CDR3 reads TGTGCCAGTAGTATATTGTCCTCGCGCCTTCACACCGGGGAGCTGTTTTTT. Translating it yields CASSILSSRLHTGELFF.

This clonotype has a count of ten or more. The chain's CDR3 is CASSRGTGGNQPQHF. The CDR3 region has the DNA TGTGCCAGCAGCCGCGGGACAGGGGGGAACCAGCCCCAGCATTTT. The chain employs TRBV12-3 or TRBV12-4 and TRBJ1-5; TRBD1 matches at 11 bases. The CDR3 has 15 amino acids. The V and J ends lost 6 bases and 7 bases, in that order; junction bases with no gene match: 8.

As for this clonotype: A read error may account for a junction end that differs from germline. The V call is TRBV28, the J call TRBJ2-5; tentatively, D is TRBD1 or TRBD2 (7 bases each). Germline CDR1 is MDHEN and CDR2 is SYDVKM. CDR3 length: 17 amino acids. The CDR3 spells CASSFVEGTGEGETRYF. CDR3 DNA sequence: TGTGCCAGCAGTTTTGTAGAGGGCACAGGGGAGGGAGAGACCCGGTACTTC.

In its sample, this clonotype was seen a few times. The CDR3 sequence is CASSPRGGDTEAFF. The CDR3 DNA follows: TGTGCCAGCAGCCCCAGGGGAGGTGATACTGAAGCTTTCTTT. The chain links TRBV7-6 to TRBJ1-1; D perhaps matches TRBD1 (6 bases). Trimming shortened V by 5 bases and J by 5 bases, and 15 bases separated the two germline ends. CDR1 SGHVS and CDR2 FNYEAQ come from the germline V gene. This CDR3 comprises 14 residues.

This clonotype was recorded a few times. The chain recombines TRBV5-6 with TRBJ1-4; D not certain. Between the trimmed V and J ends, which lost 1 base and 12 bases, there was a span of 10 bases. Germline V gives CDR1 SGHDT, CDR2 YYEEEE. CDR3 length equals 12 residues. CDR3 bases: TGTGCCAGCAGCTTGATGACGTCGGAACTGTTTTTT. It translates to CASSLMTSELFF.

The V call is TRBV19, the J call TRBJ2-5, with 9 bases identical to TRBD1. The V and J ends lost 9 bases and 3 bases, in that order; junction bases with no gene match: 8. CDR3 size: 14 residues. Germline V gene sequence: CDR1 LNHDA, CDR2 SQIVND (reference sequence). The CDR3 DNA follows: TGTGCCAGCCGCAGGGGGGACAGGGAAGAGACCCAGTACTTC. Protein: CASRRGDREETQYF.

This clonotype was seen a few times. The rearrangement joins TRBV2 to TRBJ1-2; D might be TRBD1 (5 bases). CDR1 is SNHLY and CDR2 is FYNNEI in the germline V gene. The CDR3 spans 14 residues. V was shortened by 6 bases and J by 2 bases, with 13 bases between the two germline ends. The DNA of the CDR3 is TGTGCCAGCAGGAGCAGGGTAGCGAACTATGGCTACACCTTC. Protein product: CASRSRVANYGYTF.

V is TRBV20-1 and J is TRBJ2-7, with D maybe TRBD1 (6 bases). Trimming pared 2 bases from V and 6 bases from J, leaving 8 bases between. The length of the CDR3 is 11 residues. Germline-derived CDR1 and CDR2 are DFQATT and SNEGSKA (reference sequence). CDR3 bases: TGCAGTGCTAGATACAGGGTCGAGCAGTACTTC. This codes for CSARYRVEQYF.

The CDR3 region is CASSLSLTGFYGYTF. The CDR3 nucleotides read TGTGCCAGCAGTTTATCCCTAACAGGGTTCTATGGCTACACCTTC. V usage is TRBV28 and J usage is TRBJ1-2; a possible D gene is TRBD1 (6 bases). In germline, CDR1 is MDHEN, CDR2 SYDVKM. This CDR3 spans 15 amino acids. V gave up 1 base and J gave up 4 bases, with 13 bases separating them.

The gene calls are TRBV7-4 and TRBJ1-1, with D perhaps TRBD1 (6 bases). With 7 bases removed from V and 0 bases from J, the gap between germline ends came to 12 bases. Germline CDR1 is SGHVT and CDR2 is SQSDAQ. The CDR3 sequence is 14 residues long. CDR3 DNA sequence: TGTGCCAGCATCCCAGGGGCCATGAACACTGAAGCTTTCTTT. It translates to CASIPGAMNTEAFF.

This clonotype was detected many times. The J gene is TRBJ1-2, the V gene TRBV2, with 8 bases lining up with TRBD1. The germline gives CDR1 SNHLY, CDR2 FYNNEI. The CDR3 runs 12 residues. The V segment lost 9 bases and the J segment 4 bases; nucleotides outside the gene matches: 4. DNA of the CDR3: TGTGCCAGGACAGGGGATGGCTATGGCTACACCTTC. Translation: CARTGDGYGYTF.

This clonotype was seen repeatedly, ten times or more. This chain uses TRBV28 with TRBJ2-7; 7 positions match TRBD2. The CDR3 is 16 amino acids. From germline, CDR1 is MDHEN and CDR2 SYDVKM. Germline trimming cut 3 bases from V and 2 bases from J; bases unmatched to any gene: 10. Written as DNA, the CDR3 is TGTGCCAGCAGTTTTTCGGCGGGAGTGTCCCCCTACGAGCAGTACTTC. Encoded protein: CASSFSAGVSPYEQYF.

This clonotype occurred a few times. The rearrangement links TRBV6-6 to TRBJ2-2; 11 bases align to TRBD2. V lost 0 bases and J lost 6; bases outside the gene matches: 9. This CDR3 has 18 residues. Per germline, CDR1 MNHNY and CDR2 SVGAGI (reference sequence). CDR3 sequence: CASSYSLLAGGVAGELFF. The CDR3 DNA reads TGTGCCAGCAGTTACTCTCTGCTAGCGGGAGGAGTAGCCGGGGAGCTGTTTTTT.

Comments on this clonotype: A read error may explain this, as a much larger clone is one base away. The genes are TRBV11-2 and TRBJ2-3; TRBD2 might be the D (6 bases). The length of the CDR3 is 15 residues. Germline values: CDR1 SGHAT, CDR2 FQNNGV. Here the CDR3 DNA reads TGTGACAGCAGCTTGGGACTGCGTCAGACAGATACGCAGTATTTT. Protein sequence: CDSSLGLRQTDTQYF.

This clonotype occurred a few times. V is TRBV5-6 and J is TRBJ2-7, with 10 positions matching TRBD2. Germline CDR1 reads SGHDT; CDR2 reads YYEEEE. J lost 3 bases, V lost 5 bases, and 14 bases had no gene match. The CDR3 loop spans 17 amino acids. The CDR3 sequence: CASRNIRLGTSDYEQYF. In nucleotides, the CDR3 is TGTGCCAGCAGGAATATCCGTCTCGGGACTAGCGACTACGAGCAGTACTTC.

A few counts support this clonotype. The chain employs TRBV10-3 and TRBJ2-3, with D possibly being TRBD2 (5 bases). Germline V gives CDR1 ENHRY, CDR2 SYGVKD. Trimming left V 2 bases short and J 3 bases short, with 6 bases between. The CDR3 totals 13 residues. The CDR3 DNA reads as TGTGCCATCAGTGAGCGGGAAACAGATACGCAGTATTTT. It encodes CAISERETDTQYF.

The rearrangement uses TRBV12-3 or TRBV12-4 and TRBJ2-3, with D possibly matching TRBD1 (6 bases). The CDR3 loop spans 15 amino acids. Trimming cost V 4 bases and J 5 bases, with 16 bases left between them. The CDR3 DNA follows: TGTGCCAGCAGTTCCCGGGACAACCCACAAGATACGCAGTATTTT. The encoded protein is CASSSRDNPQDTQYF.

CDR3: CASSIGSYTGELFF. In nucleotides, the CDR3 is TGTGCCAGTAGTATAGGCAGCTACACCGGGGAGCTGTTTTTT. This rearrangement joins TRBV19 to TRBJ2-2; D is uncertain. V gave up 1 base and J gave up 3 bases, with 6 bases separating them. Germline V gene data show CDR1 as LNHDA and CDR2 as SQIVND (reference sequence). This CDR3 is built from 14 residues.

This clonotype appeared a few times. The chain couples TRBV20-1 to TRBJ2-7; TRBD2 agrees at 7 bases. Germline V CDR1 and CDR2: DFQATT, SNEGSKA (reference sequence). Losses at the gene ends were 0 bases for V and 3 bases for J; bases not matched to a gene: 5. There are 14 residues in the CDR3. CDR3 DNA: TGCAGTGCTAGAGAGGGAACTAGCGACTACGAGCAGTACTTC. Translating it yields CSAREGTSDYEQYF.

This clonotype was counted a few times. The chain has TRBV28 and TRBJ2-4; 13 bases line up with TRBD2. Germline CDR1 MDHEN, CDR2 SYDVKM. V gave up 5 bases and J gave up 1 base; unmatched junction bases: 2. This CDR3 is built from 16 residues. Here the CDR3 reads CASSETSGGAKNIQYF. CDR3 coding DNA: TGTGCCAGCAGTGAGACTAGCGGGGGGGCCAAAAACATTCAGTACTTC. Drawing the rest from reference TRBV28 and TRBJ2-4, the complete variable domain is DVKVTQSSRYLVKRTGEKVFLECVQDMDHENMFWYRQDPGLGLRLIYFSYDVKMKEKGDIPEGYSVSREKKERFSLILESASTNQTSMYLCASSETSGGAKNIQYFGAGTRLSVL.

This clonotype has a handful of counts. The CDR3 loop is CASSTPGQGLFAEAFF. In nucleotides, the CDR3 is TGTGCCAGCAGTACACCCGGACAGGGGTTATTCGCTGAAGCTTTCTTT. This chain links TRBV7-6 with TRBJ1-1; TRBD1 agrees at 9 bases. Per the germline V gene, CDR1 is SGHVS and CDR2 is FNYEAQ. This CDR3 has 16 residues. Losses at the gene ends were 6 bases for V and 6 bases for J; bases not matched to a gene: 14.

This clonotype was seen repeatedly, ten times or more. The J gene is TRBJ1-5, the V gene TRBV7-2; D is uncertain. Trimming took 1 base from V and 4 from J, leaving 8 bases between them. The germline V gene has CDR1 SGHTA and CDR2 FQGNSA. The length of the CDR3 is 14 residues. CDR3 amino acids: CASSLGQTNQPQHF. The CDR3 region has the DNA TGTGCCAGCAGCTTAGGGCAGACTAATCAGCCCCAGCATTTT.